Below are 20 T cell receptor beta chains sequenced from a single sample in a study of OX40 agonist ivuxolimab in advanced cancers. Profiled with immunoSEQ multiplex PCR; TCRdb holds only in-frame clones, not every one. The sample carries about 63,000 clones, approximately 88% recorded once. The sample here was CD4+ or CD8+ T cells sorted from blood, taken in a trial of the OX40 agonist ivuxolimab. The receptors here all came from an adult with an advanced solid tumor such as melanoma, head and neck, liver or kidney cancer.

This chain's CDR3 is CATSSLGPAGGFNEQFF. The CDR3 coding sequence is TGTGCCACCAGCAGTTTGGGGCCAGCGGGAGGATTTAATGAGCAGTTCTTC. The gene calls are TRBV15 and TRBJ2-1; TRBD2 agrees at 9 bases. Per the germline V gene, CDR1 is LNHNV and CDR2 is YYDKDF (reference sequence). V shed 3 bases and J 7 bases; nucleotides not matched to a gene: 13. The CDR3 is 17 amino acids.

The chain uses TRBV6-5 and TRBJ1-6; D gene uncertain. The V end was cut by 7 bases, the J end by 9 bases, with 16 bases between. The CDR3 runs to 14 residues. Looked up from germline, CDR1 is MNHEY and CDR2 is SVGAGI. Written as DNA, the CDR3 is TGTGCCAGCAAAACTGAAGCAGAGGTTTCACCCCTCCACTTT. Protein sequence: CASKTEAEVSPLHF.

The chain joins TRBV5-4 to TRBJ2-1, with 7 bases matching TRBD1. V lost 4 bases, J lost 7 bases, and 8 bases stayed unmatched. The CDR3 contains 14 residues. The germline gives CDR1 SGHNT, CDR2 YYREEE (reference sequence). The CDR3 sequence is CASSKKGGRNEQFF. In DNA form, the CDR3 reads TGTGCCAGCAGCAAGAAAGGGGGCCGGAATGAGCAGTTCTTC.

V usage is TRBV7-6 and J usage is TRBJ2-2, with D perhaps TRBD1 or TRBD2 (5 bases each). Trimming shortened V by 5 bases and J by 0 bases, and 19 bases separated the two germline ends. Germline assignment: CDR1 SGHVS and CDR2 FNYEAQ. The CDR3 has 18 residues. The chain's CDR3 is CASSRWSRDGTNTGELFF. CDR3 DNA: TGTGCCAGCAGCCGTTGGAGCCGGGACGGAACGAACACCGGGGAGCTGTTTTTT. Full variable domain (missing parts from reference TRBV7-6 and TRBJ2-2): GAGVSQSPRYKVTKRGQDVALRCDPISGHVSLYWYRQALGQGPEFLTYFNYEAQQDKSGLPNDRFSAERPEGSISTLTIQRTEQRDSAMYRCASSRWSRDGTNTGELFFGEGSRLTVL.

The chain employs TRBV11-2 and TRBJ1-1; D call uncertain. The CDR3 covers 15 residues. In germline, CDR1 is SGHAT, CDR2 FQNNGV. The germline V and J ends were trimmed by 1 base and 4 bases, with 13 bases remaining between them. The CDR3 sequence: CASSLGAIGLTEAFF. The DNA for the CDR3 is TGTGCCAGCAGCTTAGGCGCTATCGGGCTCACTGAAGCTTTCTTT.

The chain couples TRBV18 to TRBJ2-3, with TRBD2 matching over 12 bases. CDR1 and CDR2 from the germline V gene are KGHSH and LQKENI. The junction had 3 bases not matched to a gene; V was cut back by 4 bases and J by 1 base. The CDR3 totals 16 residues. CDR3 nucleotide sequence: TGTGCCAGCTCACTAACTAGCGGGGGGCGCACAGATACGCAGTATTTT. Its translation: CASSLTSGGRTDTQYF.

This sequence joins TRBV19 and TRBJ1-2, with TRBD1 matching over 8 bases. The CDR3 is made up of 15 amino acids. CDR1 is LNHDA, CDR2 SQIVND, per germline (reference sequence). J gave up 5 bases and V 3 bases, and 8 bases lay outside the gene matches. CDR3 nucleotide sequence: TGTGCCAGTAGTATTCAGGCAGGGGGCCGGTATGGCTACACCTTC. Translating gives CASSIQAGGRYGYTF.

The V gene is TRBV5-4, the J gene TRBJ1-2, with 11 bases identical to TRBD1. The CDR3 spans 15 residues. V gave up 6 bases and J gave up 5 bases; unmatched junction bases: 9. CDR1 SGHNT and CDR2 YYREEE come from the germline V gene (reference sequence). CDR3 protein: CASTVGQGAQYGYTF. The CDR3 DNA is TGTGCCAGCACCGTTGGACAGGGGGCCCAATATGGCTACACCTTC. The complete variable domain, with remaining parts taken from reference TRBV5-4 and TRBJ1-2, reads ETGVTQSPTHLIKTRGQQVTLRCSSQSGHNTVSWYQQALGQGPQFIFQYYREEENGRGNFPPRFSGLQFPNYSSELNVNALELDDSALYLCASTVGQGAQYGYTFGSGTRLTVV.

This clone was seen only a few times. The rearrangement uses TRBV7-2 and TRBJ1-4; tentative D call: TRBD1 (5 bases). Germline V gene lookup returns CDR1 SGHTA and CDR2 FQGNSA. Trimming stripped 0 bases from V and 2 bases from J, with 7 bases between. CDR3 length equals 15 residues. The CDR3 DNA is TGTGCCAGCAGCTTAGCAGGGGCCACTAATGAAAAACTGTTTTTT. It encodes CASSLAGATNEKLFF. Based on the CDR3 plus reference TRBV7-2 and TRBJ1-4, the full variable domain is GAGVSQSPSNKVTEKGKDVELRCDPISGHTALYWYRQSLGQGLEFLIYFQGNSAPDKSGLPSDRFSAERTGGSVSTLTIQRTQQEDSAVYLCASSLAGATNEKLFFGSGTQLSVL.

The rearrangement uses TRBV6-5 and TRBJ2-7, with 8 bases that match TRBD2. Trimming took 4 bases from V and 5 from J; bases not matched to a gene: 13. There are 16 residues in the CDR3. In germline, CDR1 is MNHEY, CDR2 SVGAGI. This CDR3 reads CASSSAEASGLNEQYF. CDR3 nucleotides: TGTGCCAGCAGTTCGGCTGAGGCTAGCGGGTTGAACGAGCAGTACTTC.

This chain connects TRBV13 to TRBJ2-7; TRBD1 is a possible D gene (5 bases). This CDR3 has 14 residues. Looked up from germline, CDR1 is PRHDT and CDR2 is FYEKMQ (reference sequence). Trimming removed 3 bases at V and 3 bases at J, with 12 bases between. CDR3 coding DNA: TGTGCCAGCAGCTTTAGCTCAGGGCACTACGAGCAGTACTTC. It codes for CASSFSSGHYEQYF.

The chain combines TRBV5-1 with TRBJ2-2, with TRBD2 matching over 11 bases. Germline V lookup: CDR1 SGHRS, CDR2 YFSETQ. CDR3 size: 18 residues. With V trimmed by 7 bases and J by 4 bases, 15 bases remained unmatched. The CDR3, as DNA: TGCGCCAGCCGGGCCCCCCTTAGCGGGGGGGCGGTCACCGGGGAGCTGTTTTTT. This gives the protein CASRAPLSGGAVTGELFF.

The rearrangement links TRBV4-1 to TRBJ2-7, with D perhaps matching TRBD1 (6 bases). Germline values: CDR1 MGHRA, CDR2 YSYEKL. The CDR3 loop spans 14 amino acids. Trimming shortened V by 4 bases and J by 1 base, and 11 bases separated the two germline ends. The CDR3 spells CASSRTGISYEQYF. In DNA, the CDR3 is TGCGCCAGCAGCCGCACAGGGATTTCCTACGAGCAGTACTTC.

The chain has TRBV7-8 and TRBJ2-1, with unresolved D. The germline V gene has CDR1 SGHVS and CDR2 FQNEAQ. The germline V and J ends were trimmed by 0 bases and 6 bases, with 9 bases remaining between them. CDR3 size: 14 residues. The CDR3 coding sequence is TGTGCCAGCAGCTTAGCTAGTCGGAGCAATGAGCAGTTCTTC. Translation: CASSLASRSNEQFF.

The V call is TRBV11-2, the J call TRBJ2-1, with 9 bases identical to TRBD1. V lost 0 bases and J lost 0; bases outside the gene matches: 6. This CDR3 has 18 residues. Germline assignment: CDR1 SGHAT and CDR2 FQNNGV. The CDR3 DNA follows: TGTGCCAGCAGCTTAGAACGGACAGGGGCAAGCTCCTACAATGAGCAGTTCTTC. Its translation is CASSLERTGASSYNEQFF.

The chain has TRBV5-4 and TRBJ2-5; TRBD1 might be the D (7 bases). Germline values: CDR1 SGHNT, CDR2 YYREEE (reference sequence). The V and J ends lost 4 bases and 2 bases respectively, with 9 bases between them. CDR3 size: 13 residues. CDR3 nucleotides: TGTGCCAGCAGCGCGGGACAGCAAGAGACCCAGTACTTC. Translating it yields CASSAGQQETQYF.

V usage is TRBV18 and J usage is TRBJ1-1; the D gene is possibly TRBD1 (6 bases). Deletions cut 3 bases from V and 2 bases from J, with 10 bases between. There are 14 residues in the CDR3. CDR1 is KGHSH, CDR2 LQKENI, per germline. CDR3 in amino acids: CASSPRTVNTEAFF. CDR3 nucleotides: TGTGCCAGCTCACCTCGGACAGTTAACACTGAAGCTTTCTTT.

This chain joins TRBV4-2 and TRBJ2-3, with D perhaps TRBD1 or TRBD2 (6 bases each). The germline gives CDR1 LGHNA, CDR2 YNFKEQ. The CDR3 spans 15 residues. The V end lost 0 bases, the J end lost 4 bases, and 11 bases lay between the germline ends. The CDR3 DNA sequence: TGTGCCAGCAGCCAAGATGGAGGGGGTGCAGATACGCAGTATTTT. Protein: CASSQDGGGADTQYF.

V usage is TRBV4-1 and J usage is TRBJ2-7; either TRBD1 or TRBD2 may supply D (5 bases each). Looked up from germline, CDR1 is MGHRA and CDR2 is YSYEKL. V was shortened by 1 base and J by 0 bases, with 13 bases between the two germline ends. The CDR3 loop spans 16 amino acids. CDR3 residues: CASSQGPGQGSYEQYF. In DNA, the CDR3 is TGCGCCAGCAGCCAAGGCCCGGGGCAGGGCTCCTACGAGCAGTACTTC.

The chain uses TRBV7-2 and TRBJ1-1; no clear D gene. The V gene lost 0 bases and the J gene lost 1 base, with 9 bases spanning the gap. Germline V lookup: CDR1 SGHTA, CDR2 FQGNSA. CDR3 length equals 15 residues. CDR3 amino acids: CASSLAGQANTEAFF. The CDR3 bases are TGTGCCAGCAGCTTAGCAGGCCAGGCGAACACTGAAGCTTTCTTT. Supplemented by reference TRBV7-2 and TRBJ1-1, the full variable domain reads GAGVSQSPSNKVTEKGKDVELRCDPISGHTALYWYRQSLGQGLEFLIYFQGNSAPDKSGLPSDRFSAERTGGSVSTLTIQRTQQEDSAVYLCASSLAGQANTEAFFGQGTRLTVV.